This T cell receptor beta chain was documented in a study of CD8+ T cells in alopecia areata. Whole-study results and caveats: It was lesional scalp, especially alopecia totalis/universalis, that showed higher clonality than normal scalp.

The V segment lost 11 bases and the J segment 6 bases; nucleotides outside the gene matches: 12. The CDR3 spans 13 residues. Germline V CDR1 and CDR2: LNHDA, SQIVND (reference sequence). cDNA prepared by RNA extraction and subsequent reverse transcription served as the template for sequencing. Only in-frame clones appear in the TCRdb table, and some are missing; sequencing was by immunoSEQ multiplex PCR. The table shows roughly 4,400 clones, with roughly 90% occurring only once. The treatment here: oral pan-JAK inhibitor, 5-10 mg twice daily. Peripheral blood, together with lesional scalp punch biopsies, was collected from alopecia areata patients. In the case of this clone: Antigen unknown.

The sequence was collected from a human donor with alopecia areata. The sample in question was skin, obtained at week 4, from a patient treated with tofacitinib. V gene TRBV19 combines with J gene TRBJ1-2; 7 bases are shared with TRBD1. CDR3 sequence reads: CALTGRGPDGYTF. DNA for the CDR3: TGTGCCCTCACCGGGAGGGGGCCCGATGGCTACACCTTC. The full variable domain, its missing parts supplied by reference TRBV19 and TRBJ1-2, is DGGITQSPKYLFRKEGQNVTLSCEQNLNHDAMYWYRQDPGQGLRLIYYSQIVNDFQKGDIAEGYSVSREKKESFPLTVTSAQKNPTAFYLCALTGRGPDGYTFGSGTRLTVV.